This is a list of T cell receptor beta chains from one sample in a study of blood T cells in healthy people across ages. A single record per CDR3 protein comes from TCRdb applying MiXCR to the 5' RACE reads. The sample gives roughly 720,000 distinct CDR3 sequences, 50% to 65% of which show up once; roughly 40% is in the top ten. Sequencing was done on a sample of blood. Source of these receptors: a man older than 75 in good health. CDR3s include the opening cysteine and the closing phenylalanine or tryptophan. D genes are given only for firm matches. Part of the rows lack a size; the others show once, few, many or a class for expanded clones.

size	V	J	D	CDR3	DNA
once	TRBV6-1	TRBJ2-7	TRBD2	CASSEPSGIAYEQYF	TGTGCCAGCAGTGAGCCCAGCGGGATAGCCTACGAGCAGTACTTC
-	TRBV7-9	TRBJ2-5	-	CASSLVYSETQYF	TGTGCCAGCAGCTTAGTGTATAGTGAGACCCAGTACTTC
many	TRBV6-1	TRBJ2-5	-	CASSPTRDPETQYF	TGTGCCAGCAGTCCTACCCGGGACCCAGAGACCCAGTACTTC
few	TRBV29-1	TRBJ1-4	-	CSATRTDEKLFF	TGCAGCGCTACCAGGACGGATGAAAAACTGTTTTTT
-	TRBV25-1	TRBJ1-6	-	CASSESARANSPLHF	TGTGCCAGCAGTGAATCAGCCCGTGCAAATTCACCCCTCCACTTT
-	TRBV10-3	TRBJ2-7	-	CARSSGPDYEQYF	TGTGCCCGATCATCGGGACCGGACTACGAGCAGTACTTC
-	TRBV5-1	TRBJ2-5	-	CASSGGGGETQYF	TGCGCCAGCAGCGGGGGAGGTGGAGAGACCCAGTACTTC
-	TRBV6-6	TRBJ2-3	-	CASTSGDPIQYF	TGTGCCAGCACCTCGGGGGACCCTATACAGTATTTT
-	TRBV14	TRBJ2-3	-	CASSQDFLRYAYF	TGTGCCAGCAGCCAGGACTTCCTCAGATACGCGTATTTT
few	TRBV14	TRBJ2-7	TRBD1	CASSRQGLSSFDEQYF	TGTGCCAGCAGCCGACAGGGTTTGTCGAGTTTCGATGAGCAGTACTTC
few	TRBV29-1	TRBJ2-5	-	CSALDGIETQYF	TGCAGCGCTCTGGACGGGATAGAGACCCAGTACTTC
-	TRBV27	TRBJ2-7	-	CASSYVGGKSYEQYF	TGTGCCAGCAGTTACGTTGGGGGGAAATCCTACGAGCAGTACTTC
once	TRBV10-2	TRBJ2-1	TRBD2	CASSPKRGSYNEQFF	TGCGCCAGCAGTCCAAAGCGGGGGTCCTACAATGAGCAGTTCTTC
-	TRBV28	TRBJ2-3	TRBD2	CASSSMGTSGHTDTQYF	TGTGCCAGCAGTTCAATGGGGACTAGCGGACACACAGATACGCAGTATTTT
-	TRBV7-9	TRBJ2-7	TRBD2	CASSLGGTVPVEQYF	TGTGCCAGCAGCTTGGGGGGGACTGTACCAGTCGAGCAGTACTTC
-	TRBV3-1	TRBJ2-6	-	CASSQRGPGANVLTF	TGTGCCAGCAGCCAACGGGGTCCCGGGGCCAACGTCCTGACTTTC
-	TRBV27	TRBJ2-7	TRBD1	CASRRTGGTYEQYF	TGTGCCAGCAGACGGACAGGGGGCACCTACGAGCAGTACTTC
many	TRBV4-2	TRBJ2-3	TRBD2	CASSQGLAVRTDTQYF	TGTGCCAGCAGCCAAGGGCTAGCGGTGCGCACAGATACGCAGTATTTT
once	TRBV2	TRBJ1-2	TRBD1	CASNSQGAGYGYTF	TGTGCCAGCAATTCACAGGGGGCTGGTTATGGCTACACCTTC
-	TRBV3-1	TRBJ2-7	-	CASSQDPVSYEQYF	TGTGCCAGCAGCCAAGATCCAGTTTCCTACGAGCAGTACTTC
many	TRBV5-1	TRBJ1-2	-	CASSLAGSYGYTF	TGTGCCAGCAGCTTAGCCGGCAGCTATGGCTACACCTTC
-	TRBV7-8	TRBJ2-7	-	CASSLAGFAYEQYF	TGTGCCAGCAGCTTAGCGGGGTTTGCCTACGAGCAGTACTTC
-	TRBV29-1	TRBJ2-7	TRBD2	CSVERGGAYEQYF	TGCAGCGTTGAACGGGGGGGTGCGTACGAGCAGTACTTC
-	TRBV27	TRBJ1-5	-	CASSPGEYGSPQHF	TGTGCCAGCAGCCCCGGGGAGTATGGGTCGCCCCAGCATTTT
-	TRBV29-1	TRBJ2-7	-	CSVGRTEQYF	TGCAGCGTCGGAAGAACCGAGCAGTACTTC
-	TRBV7-6	TRBJ2-5	TRBD2	CASSLPNGRFETQYF	TGTGCCAGCAGCTTACCGAACGGGAGGTTCGAGACCCAGTACTTC
-	TRBV5-1	TRBJ2-7	TRBD2	CASSDGTSGRYEQYF	TGCGCCAGCAGCGACGGGACTAGCGGGCGTTACGAGCAGTACTTC
few	TRBV7-9	TRBJ2-3	-	CASSSEDSYAYF	TGTGCCAGCAGTTCGGAGGACTCATACGCGTATTTT
few	TRBV2	TRBJ2-4	-	CASSDSWVAKNIQYF	TGTGCCAGCAGTGATTCGTGGGTAGCCAAAAACATTCAGTACTTC
-	TRBV10-3	TRBJ1-5	-	CAISERGQGSNQPQHF	TGTGCCATCAGTGAGAGAGGTCAGGGGAGCAATCAGCCCCAGCACTTT
-	TRBV19	TRBJ2-4	TRBD1	CASSPATGGRNIQYF	TGTGCCAGTAGCCCCGCGACAGGGGGCAGGAACATTCAGTACTTC
-	TRBV7-9	TRBJ2-2	-	CASSSPGRDTGELFF	TGTGCCAGCAGCTCCCCCGGGAGAGATACCGGGGAGCTGTTTTTT
-	TRBV6-5	TRBJ1-4	-	CASGRGGGEEKLFF	TGTGCCAGCGGGAGGGGGGGAGGAGAGGAAAAACTGTTTTTT
-	TRBV29-1	TRBJ2-3	-	CSVDEGADTQYF	TGCAGCGTTGATGAGGGGGCAGATACGCAGTATTTT
-	TRBV20-1	TRBJ2-1	-	CSARSEPLRGEQFF	TGCAGTGCTAGATCGGAGCCCTTAAGGGGTGAGCAGTTCTTC
-	TRBV10-1	TRBJ2-6	-	CASSDEGLGANVLTF	TGCGCCAGCAGTGATGAAGGGCTGGGGGCCAACGTCCTGACTTTC
-	TRBV6-1	TRBJ2-4	TRBD2	CASSETYRTSGRGGVKNIQYF	TGTGCCAGCAGCGAGACTTACCGGACTAGCGGGAGAGGCGGCGTCAAAAACATTCAGTACTTC
-	TRBV29-1	TRBJ2-7	-	CSVEGDGSYEQYF	TGCAGCGTTGAGGGCGACGGCTCCTACGAGCAGTACTTC
-	TRBV7-9	TRBJ2-7	TRBD2	CASSSGTSGKWYEQYF	TGTGCCAGCAGTTCAGGGACTAGCGGGAAGTGGTACGAGCAGTACTTC
-	TRBV6-5	TRBJ1-2	-	CASRSEIPYGYTF	TGTGCCAGCAGGTCGGAAATCCCATATGGCTACACCTTC
few	TRBV11-2	TRBJ2-5	TRBD1	CASSSMTGTAWGTQYF	TGTGCCAGCAGCTCAATGACCGGGACAGCCTGGGGGACCCAGTACTTC
-	TRBV7-8	TRBJ2-4	TRBD2	CASSLPGLAGGFQYF	TGTGCCAGCAGCCTCCCGGGACTAGCGGGAGGCTTTCAATACTTC
few	TRBV29-1	TRBJ2-5	TRBD1	CSGGGSETQYF	TGCAGCGGAGGGGGCTCCGAGACCCAGTACTTC
-	TRBV29-1	TRBJ2-2	TRBD1	CSVAQGTLTGELFF	TGCAGCGTCGCACAGGGGACCCTCACCGGGGAGCTGTTTTTT
-	TRBV21-1	TRBJ2-5	-	CASPIIAVAQETQYF	TGTGCCAGCCCTATCATAGCGGTAGCCCAAGAGACCCAGTACTTC
few	TRBV7-2	TRBJ2-1	-	CASSLGPGLYNEQFF	TGTGCCAGCAGCTTAGGCCCCGGACTGTACAATGAGCAGTTCTTC
many	TRBV12-3/TRBV12-4	TRBJ2-7	TRBD2	CASSMDPGSSLAGTYEQYF	TGTGCCAGCAGCATGGACCCCGGTAGTAGCCTAGCGGGAACCTACGAGCAGTACTTC
-	TRBV6-1	TRBJ2-1	-	CASIQRRYSYNEQFF	TGTGCCAGCATACAACGACGGTATTCCTACAATGAGCAGTTCTTC